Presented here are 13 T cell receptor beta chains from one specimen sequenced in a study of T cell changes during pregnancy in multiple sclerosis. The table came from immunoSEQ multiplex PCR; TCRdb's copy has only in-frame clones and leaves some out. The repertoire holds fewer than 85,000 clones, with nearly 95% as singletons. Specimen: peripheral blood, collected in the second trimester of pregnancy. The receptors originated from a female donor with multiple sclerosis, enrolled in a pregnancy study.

CDR3: CASTRGNQPQHF. The DNA of the CDR3 is TGTGCCAGTACCAGGGGCAATCAGCCCCAGCATTTT. The V call is TRBV19, the J call TRBJ1-5, with a weak D call TRBD1 (5 bases). Germline-derived CDR1 and CDR2 are LNHDA and SQIVND (reference sequence). There are 12 residues in the CDR3. V shed 7 bases and J shed 2 bases, with 6 bases lying between them.

CDR3 in amino acids: CASSGLRDWRGGELFF. For the CDR3, the DNA is TGTGCCAGCAGCGGCCTCCGGGACTGGAGGGGCGGGGAGCTGTTTTTT. The rearrangement links TRBV9 to TRBJ2-2, with D possibly being TRBD2 (6 bases). V lost 3 bases and J 7 bases, leaving 19 bases between the germline ends. Per germline, CDR1 SGDLS and CDR2 YYNGEE. This CDR3 is 16 amino acids long.

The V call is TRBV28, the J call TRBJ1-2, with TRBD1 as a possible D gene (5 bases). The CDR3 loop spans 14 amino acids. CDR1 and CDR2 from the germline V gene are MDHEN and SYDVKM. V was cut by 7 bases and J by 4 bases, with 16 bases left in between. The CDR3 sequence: CASTHGGGSYGYTF. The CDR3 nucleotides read TGTGCCAGCACCCATGGGGGAGGTAGCTATGGCTACACCTTC.

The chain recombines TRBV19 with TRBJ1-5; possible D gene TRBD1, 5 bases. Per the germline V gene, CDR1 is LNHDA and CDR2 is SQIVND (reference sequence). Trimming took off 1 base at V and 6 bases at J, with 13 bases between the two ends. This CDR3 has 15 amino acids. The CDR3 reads CASSIGRAGGQPQHF. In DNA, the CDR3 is TGTGCCAGTAGTATAGGCAGGGCCGGGGGTCAGCCCCAGCATTTT.

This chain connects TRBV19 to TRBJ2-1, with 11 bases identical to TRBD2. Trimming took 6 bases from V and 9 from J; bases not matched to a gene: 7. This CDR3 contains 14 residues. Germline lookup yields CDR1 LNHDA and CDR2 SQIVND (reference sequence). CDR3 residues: CASSRLAGNGEQFF. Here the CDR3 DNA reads TGTGCCAGTAGCAGACTAGCGGGAAACGGTGAGCAGTTCTTC. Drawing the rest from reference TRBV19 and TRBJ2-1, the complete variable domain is DGGITQSPKYLFRKEGQNVTLSCEQNLNHDAMYWYRQDPGQGLRLIYYSQIVNDFQKGDIAEGYSVSREKKESFPLTVTSAQKNPTAFYLCASSRLAGNGEQFFGPGTRLTVL.

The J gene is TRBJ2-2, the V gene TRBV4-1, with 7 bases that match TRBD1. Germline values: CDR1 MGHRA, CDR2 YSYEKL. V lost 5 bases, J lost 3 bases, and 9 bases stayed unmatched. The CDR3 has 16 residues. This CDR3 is CASSATGFSDTGELFF. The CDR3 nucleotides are TGCGCCAGCAGCGCGACAGGGTTTTCTGACACCGGGGAGCTGTTTTTT.

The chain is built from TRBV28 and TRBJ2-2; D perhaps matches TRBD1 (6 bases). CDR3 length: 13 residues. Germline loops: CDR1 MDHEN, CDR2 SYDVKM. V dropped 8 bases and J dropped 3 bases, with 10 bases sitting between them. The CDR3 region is CASGGQYTGELFF. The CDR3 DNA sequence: TGTGCCAGCGGCGGACAGTACACCGGGGAGCTGTTTTTT.

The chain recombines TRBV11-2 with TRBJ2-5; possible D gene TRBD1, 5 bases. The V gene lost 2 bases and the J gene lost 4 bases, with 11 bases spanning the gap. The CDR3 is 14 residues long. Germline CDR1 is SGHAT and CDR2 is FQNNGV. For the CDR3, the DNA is TGTGCCAGCAGCTTATACAGGACCCGAGAGACCCAGTACTTC. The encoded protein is CASSLYRTRETQYF.

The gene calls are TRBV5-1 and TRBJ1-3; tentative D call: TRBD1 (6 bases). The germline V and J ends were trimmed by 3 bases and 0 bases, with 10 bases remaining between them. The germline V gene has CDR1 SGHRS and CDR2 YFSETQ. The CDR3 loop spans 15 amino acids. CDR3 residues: CASSSQTGSGNTIYF. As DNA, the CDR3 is TGCGCCAGCAGCTCCCAGACAGGCTCTGGAAACACCATATATTTT.

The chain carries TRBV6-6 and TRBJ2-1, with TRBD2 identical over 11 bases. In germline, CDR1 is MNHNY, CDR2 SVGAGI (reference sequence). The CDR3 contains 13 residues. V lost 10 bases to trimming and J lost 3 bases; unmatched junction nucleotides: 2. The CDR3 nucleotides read TGTGCCACGGGACTAGCGGTCTACAATGAGCAGTTCTTC. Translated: CATGLAVYNEQFF.

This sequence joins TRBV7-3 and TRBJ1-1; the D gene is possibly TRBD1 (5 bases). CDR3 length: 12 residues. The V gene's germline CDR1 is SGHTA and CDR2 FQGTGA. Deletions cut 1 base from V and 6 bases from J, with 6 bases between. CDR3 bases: TGTGCCAGCAGCTTAAGGGGGGCTGAAGCTTTCTTT. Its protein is CASSLRGAEAFF.

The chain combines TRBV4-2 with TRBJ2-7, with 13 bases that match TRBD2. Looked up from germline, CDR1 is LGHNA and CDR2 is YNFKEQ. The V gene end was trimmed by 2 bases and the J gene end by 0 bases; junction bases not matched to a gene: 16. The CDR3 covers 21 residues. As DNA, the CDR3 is TGTGCCAGCAGCCAACGCATAATAGAGGGACTAGCGGGAAAGGGCTCCTACGAGCAGTACTTC. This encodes CASSQRIIEGLAGKGSYEQYF.

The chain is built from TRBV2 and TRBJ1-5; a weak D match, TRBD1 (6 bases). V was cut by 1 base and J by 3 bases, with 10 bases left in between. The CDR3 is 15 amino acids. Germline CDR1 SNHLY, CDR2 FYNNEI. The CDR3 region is CASSEGDTFNQPQHF. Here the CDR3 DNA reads TGTGCCAGCAGTGAAGGGGACACCTTCAATCAGCCCCAGCATTTT.